One sample yielded the 10 T cell receptor beta chains listed below, sequenced in a study of T cells in Graves' hyperthyroidism and ophthalmopathy. Amplification of TCR beta CDR3 regions used RNA as the template. An initial round of RT-PCR targeting the TCR CDR3 relied on the HTBI primer set. MiXCR, applied by TCRdb to the multiplex PCR reads, yields one record per CDR3 protein. The table shows roughly 300,000 distinct CDR3 sequences, with about 15% occurring only once. Sequenced: blood. These receptor sequences come from a woman in her thirties with Graves' hyperthyroidism.

This clonotype has ten or more counts. This rearrangement joins TRBV13 to TRBJ1-4; D uncertain. Deletions cut 5 bases from V and 7 bases from J, with 11 bases between. Germline loops: CDR1 PRHDT, CDR2 FYEKMQ (reference sequence). The CDR3 runs 13 residues. The CDR3 loop reads CASSIGSGEKLFF. DNA for the CDR3: TGTGCCAGCAGCATCGGCTCGGGTGAAAAACTGTTTTTT.

Comments on this clonotype: This may be a read error: a much more frequent sequence differs by one nucleotide. Given the absence of the conserved phenylalanine or tryptophan at the CDR3 end, a read error is likely. V gene TRBV19 combines with J gene TRBJ1-1; D call uncertain. V shed 3 bases and J shed 2 bases, with 4 bases lying between them. Germline assignment: CDR1 LNHDA and CDR2 SQIVND (reference sequence). The CDR3 sequence is 12 residues long. The CDR3 DNA is TGTGCCAGTAGTATTGGTAACACTGAAGCTTTCCTT. It specifies CASSIGNTEAFL.

This clonotype was counted ten times or more. This chain links TRBV7-9 with TRBJ1-2; D not resolved. Germline V CDR1 and CDR2: SEHNR, FQNEAQ (reference sequence). This CDR3 contains 16 residues. The V and J ends lost 0 bases and 4 bases respectively, with 15 bases between them. The CDR3 is CASSLAVEEKSYGYTF. The CDR3 DNA is TGTGCCAGCAGCTTAGCGGTAGAGGAGAAAAGCTATGGCTACACCTTC.

This clonotype has just a few counts. The CDR3 region is CASSWTKQVDRTDTQYF. The CDR3 DNA is TGTGCCAGCAGCTGGACGAAACAGGTGGATCGGACAGATACGCAGTATTTT. The J gene is TRBJ2-3, the V gene TRBV7-8; D possibly corresponds to TRBD1 (5 bases). The germline CDR1 and CDR2 sequences are SGHVS and FQNEAQ. This CDR3 is 17 amino acids long. Deletions cut 4 bases from V and 3 bases from J, with 20 bases between.

V and J are TRBV4-2 and TRBJ2-7; possibly TRBD1 for D (7 bases). V was shortened by 4 bases and J by 4 bases, with 20 bases between the two germline ends. This CDR3 comprises 16 residues. Looked up from germline, CDR1 is LGHNA and CDR2 is YNFKEQ. The CDR3 is CASSPPMTGRSYEQYF. As DNA, the CDR3 is TGTGCCAGCAGCCCACCCATGACAGGGAGGTCTTACGAGCAGTACTTC.

On this clonotype: Germline is not matched at one junction end, which may reflect a read error. The gene calls are TRBV6-2 or TRBV6-3 and TRBJ2-2, with TRBD2 identical over 11 bases. Germline CDR1 MNHEY, CDR2 SVGEGT. The CDR3 covers 16 residues. CDR3 nucleotides: TGTGCCAGTAGCCCGGGACTAGCGGACTACACCGGGGAGCTGGTTTTT. Its protein product is CASSPGLADYTGELVF.

There are many counts of this clonotype. The DNA for the CDR3 is TGTGCCAGCAAACTACAGGGAAACGGGGAGACCCAGTACTTC. The encoded protein is CASKLQGNGETQYF. J is TRBJ2-5 and V is TRBV2; tentative D call: TRBD1 (6 bases). The CDR3 length is 14 residues. V was clipped by 7 bases and J by 5 bases, with 17 bases between them. Germline CDR1 is SNHLY and CDR2 is FYNNEI.

This clonotype was observed many times. This rearrangement joins TRBV29-1 to TRBJ1-1, with 7 bases aligning to TRBD1. The trim removed 8 bases at V and 0 bases at J, leaving 3 bases unmatched. The CDR3 has 12 residues. CDR1 is SQVTM, CDR2 ANQGSEA, per germline. The CDR3 spells CSYRGMNTEAFF. CDR3 bases: TGCAGCTACAGGGGCATGAACACTGAAGCTTTCTTT. Variable domain in full (rest from reference TRBV29-1 and TRBJ1-1): SAVISQKPSRDICQRGTSLTIQCQVDSQVTMMFWYRQQPGQSLTLIATANQGSEATYESGFVIDKFPISRPNLTFSTLTVSNMSPEDSSIYLCSYRGMNTEAFFGQGTRLTVV.

This clonotype was counted many times. The rearrangement joins TRBV28 to TRBJ2-7; 10 bases line up with TRBD1. CDR1 MDHEN and CDR2 SYDVKM come from the germline V gene. The CDR3 loop spans 14 amino acids. V shed 3 bases, J shed 2 bases, and the junction held 1 base outside the gene matches. Written as DNA, the CDR3 is TGTGCCAGCAGTTTGGGGACAGGGGCCTACGAGCAGTACTTC. Residues: CASSLGTGAYEQYF.

This clonotype was observed many times. This chain connects TRBV28 to TRBJ1-1; D gene ambiguous. Germline V gene data show CDR1 as MDHEN and CDR2 as SYDVKM. This CDR3 is built from 12 residues. V was shortened by 7 bases and J by 3 bases, with 9 bases between the two germline ends. The CDR3 DNA reads as TGTGCCAGCAACCCTGGGGACACTGAAGCTTTCTTT. It encodes CASNPGDTEAFF.